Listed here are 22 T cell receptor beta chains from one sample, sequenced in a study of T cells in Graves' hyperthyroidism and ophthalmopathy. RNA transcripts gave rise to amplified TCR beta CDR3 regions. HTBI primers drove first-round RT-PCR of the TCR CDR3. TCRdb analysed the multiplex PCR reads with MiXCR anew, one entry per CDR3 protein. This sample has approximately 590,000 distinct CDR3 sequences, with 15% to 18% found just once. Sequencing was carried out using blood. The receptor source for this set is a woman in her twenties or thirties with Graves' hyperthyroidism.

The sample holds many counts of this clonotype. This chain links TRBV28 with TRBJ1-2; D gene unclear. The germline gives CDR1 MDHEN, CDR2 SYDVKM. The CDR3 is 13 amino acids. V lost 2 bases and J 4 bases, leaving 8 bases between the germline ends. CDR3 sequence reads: CASSLLRSYGYTF. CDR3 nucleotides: TGTGCCAGCAGTTTACTACGGTCCTATGGCTACACCTTC.

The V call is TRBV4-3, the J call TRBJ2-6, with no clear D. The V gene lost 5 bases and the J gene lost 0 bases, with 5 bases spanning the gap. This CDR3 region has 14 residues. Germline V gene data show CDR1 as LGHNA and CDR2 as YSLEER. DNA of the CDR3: TGCGCCAGCAGCTCCCACTCTGGGGCCAACGTCCTGACTTTC. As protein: CASSSHSGANVLTF.

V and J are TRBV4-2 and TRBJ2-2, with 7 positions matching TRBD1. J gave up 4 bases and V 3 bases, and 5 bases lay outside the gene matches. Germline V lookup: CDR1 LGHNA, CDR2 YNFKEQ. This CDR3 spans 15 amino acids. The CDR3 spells CASSQGQRSTGELFF. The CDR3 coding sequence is TGTGCCAGCAGCCAGGGACAGCGAAGCACCGGGGAGCTGTTTTTT.

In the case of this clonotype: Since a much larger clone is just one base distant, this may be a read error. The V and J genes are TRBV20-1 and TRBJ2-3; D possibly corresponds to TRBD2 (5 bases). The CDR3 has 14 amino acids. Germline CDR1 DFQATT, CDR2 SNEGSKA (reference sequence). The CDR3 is CSARTRRSTDAQYF. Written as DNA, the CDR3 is TGCAGTGCGAGGACTCGTAGGTCCACAGATGCGCAGTATTTT.

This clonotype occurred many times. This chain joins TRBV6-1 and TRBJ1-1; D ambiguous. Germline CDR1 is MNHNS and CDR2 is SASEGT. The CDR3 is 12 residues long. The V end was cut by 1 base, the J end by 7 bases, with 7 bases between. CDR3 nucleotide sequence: TGTGCCAGCAGTGAAGTAATGCGTGAAGCTTTCTTT. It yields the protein CASSEVMREAFF.

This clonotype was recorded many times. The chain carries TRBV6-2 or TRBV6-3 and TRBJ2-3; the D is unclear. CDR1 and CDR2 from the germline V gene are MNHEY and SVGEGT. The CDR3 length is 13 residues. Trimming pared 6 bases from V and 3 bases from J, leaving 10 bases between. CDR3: CASSPMMTDTQYF. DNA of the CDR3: TGTGCCAGCAGCCCTATGATGACAGATACGCAGTATTTT.

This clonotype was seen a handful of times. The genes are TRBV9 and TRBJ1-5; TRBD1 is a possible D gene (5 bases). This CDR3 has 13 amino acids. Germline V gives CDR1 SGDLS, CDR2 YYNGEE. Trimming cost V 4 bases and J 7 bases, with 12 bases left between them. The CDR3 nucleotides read TGTGCCAGCAGCCCCGGGGACGGGCAGCCCCAGCATTTT. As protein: CASSPGDGQPQHF.

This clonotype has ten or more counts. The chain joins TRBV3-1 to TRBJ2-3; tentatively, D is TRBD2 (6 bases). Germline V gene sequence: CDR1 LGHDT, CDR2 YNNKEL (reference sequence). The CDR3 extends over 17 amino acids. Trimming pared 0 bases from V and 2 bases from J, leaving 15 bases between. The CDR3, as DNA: TGTGCCAGCAGCCAAGATCCCCCGGGCGGGACCACAGATACGCAGTATTTT. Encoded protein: CASSQDPPGGTTDTQYF.

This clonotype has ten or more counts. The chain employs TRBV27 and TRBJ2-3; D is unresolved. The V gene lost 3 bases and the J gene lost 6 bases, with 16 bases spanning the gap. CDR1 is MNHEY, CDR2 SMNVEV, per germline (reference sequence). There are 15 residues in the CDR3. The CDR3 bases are TGTGCCAGCAGTTTCGGCAGTGTCGTCACGGATACGCAGTATTTT. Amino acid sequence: CASSFGSVVTDTQYF.

CDR3 sequence: CASSSGTTAEKLFF. Written as DNA, the CDR3 is TGCGCCAGCAGCTCCGGGACCACGGCGGAAAAACTGTTTTTT. The chain has TRBV5-1 and TRBJ1-4, with D possibly matching TRBD1 (5 bases). CDR3 size: 14 residues. Trimming shortened V by 3 bases and J by 8 bases, and 14 bases separated the two germline ends. Looked up from germline, CDR1 is SGHRS and CDR2 is YFSETQ.

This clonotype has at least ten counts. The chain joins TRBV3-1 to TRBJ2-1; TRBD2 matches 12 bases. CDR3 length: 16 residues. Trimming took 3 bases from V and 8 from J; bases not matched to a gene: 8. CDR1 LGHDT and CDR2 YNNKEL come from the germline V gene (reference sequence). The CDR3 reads CASSHQTSGSGDEQFF. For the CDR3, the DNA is TGTGCCAGCAGCCATCAGACTAGCGGGAGCGGCGATGAGCAGTTCTTC.

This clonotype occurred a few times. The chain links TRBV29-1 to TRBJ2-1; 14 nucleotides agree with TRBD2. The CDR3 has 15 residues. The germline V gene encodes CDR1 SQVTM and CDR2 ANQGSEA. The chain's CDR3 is CSDTPGLAGVNEQFF. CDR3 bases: TGCAGTGATACACCGGGACTAGCGGGAGTTAATGAGCAGTTCTTC.

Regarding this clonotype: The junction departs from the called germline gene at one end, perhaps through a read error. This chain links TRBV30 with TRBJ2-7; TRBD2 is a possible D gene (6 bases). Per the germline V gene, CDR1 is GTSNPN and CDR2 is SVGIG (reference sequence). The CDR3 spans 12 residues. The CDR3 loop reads CTWGGLSYEQYF. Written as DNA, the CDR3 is TGTACCTGGGGCGGACTATCGTACGAGCAGTACTTC.

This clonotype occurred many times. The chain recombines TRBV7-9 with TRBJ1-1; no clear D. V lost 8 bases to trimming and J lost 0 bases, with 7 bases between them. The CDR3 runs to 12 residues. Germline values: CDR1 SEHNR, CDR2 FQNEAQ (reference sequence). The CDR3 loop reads CASSSMNTEAFF. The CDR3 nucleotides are TGTGCCAGCTCATCTATGAACACTGAAGCTTTCTTT.

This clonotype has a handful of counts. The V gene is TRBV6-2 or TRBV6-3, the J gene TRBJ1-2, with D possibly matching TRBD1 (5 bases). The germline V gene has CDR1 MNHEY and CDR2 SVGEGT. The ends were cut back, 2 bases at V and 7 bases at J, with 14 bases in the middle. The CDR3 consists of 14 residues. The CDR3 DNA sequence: TGTGCCAGCAGTTACGTGCAGGGACTCGCTGGCTACACCTTC. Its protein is CASSYVQGLAGYTF.

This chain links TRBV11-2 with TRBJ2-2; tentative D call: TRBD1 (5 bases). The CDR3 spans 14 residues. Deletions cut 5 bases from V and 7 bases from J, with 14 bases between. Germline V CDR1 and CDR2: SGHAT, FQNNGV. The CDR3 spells CASSVQAWNGELFF. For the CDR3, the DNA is TGTGCCAGCAGCGTACAGGCGTGGAACGGGGAGCTGTTTTTT.

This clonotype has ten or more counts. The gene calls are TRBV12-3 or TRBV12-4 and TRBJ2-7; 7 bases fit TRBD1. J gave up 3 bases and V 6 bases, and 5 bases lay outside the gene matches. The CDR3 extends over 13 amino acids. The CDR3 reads CASSVGQVYEQYF. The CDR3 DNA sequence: TGTGCCAGCAGCGTCGGACAGGTCTACGAGCAGTACTTC.

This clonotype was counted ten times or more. The CDR3 reads CSARQGEETQYF. CDR3 DNA sequence: TGCAGTGCCCGACAGGGGGAAGAGACCCAGTACTTC. This chain joins TRBV20-1 and TRBJ2-5; TRBD1 agrees at 9 bases. Looked up from germline, CDR1 is DFQATT and CDR2 is SNEGSKA (reference sequence). J gave up 3 bases and V 6 bases, and 2 bases lay outside the gene matches. The CDR3 sequence is 12 residues long.

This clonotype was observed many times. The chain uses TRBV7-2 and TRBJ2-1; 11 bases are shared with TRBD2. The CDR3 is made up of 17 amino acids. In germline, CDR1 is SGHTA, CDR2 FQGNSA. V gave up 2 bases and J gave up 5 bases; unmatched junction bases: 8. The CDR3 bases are TGTGCCAGCAGCTTATACCAGACTAGCGGGAATAACAATGAGCAGTTCTTC. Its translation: CASSLYQTSGNNNEQFF.

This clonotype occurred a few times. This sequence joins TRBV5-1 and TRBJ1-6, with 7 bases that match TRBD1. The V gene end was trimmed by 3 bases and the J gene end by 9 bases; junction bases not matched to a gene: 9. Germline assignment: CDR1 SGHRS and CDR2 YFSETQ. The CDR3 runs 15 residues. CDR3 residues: CASSSDDRVSSPLHF. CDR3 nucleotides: TGCGCCAGCAGCTCGGACGACAGGGTTAGTTCACCCCTCCACTTT.

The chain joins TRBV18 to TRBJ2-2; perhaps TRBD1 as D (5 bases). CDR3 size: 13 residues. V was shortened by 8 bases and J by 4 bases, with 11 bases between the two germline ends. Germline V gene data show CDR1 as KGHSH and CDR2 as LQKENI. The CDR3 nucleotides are TGTGCCAGCACACTTACAGGCACCGGGGAGCTGTTTTTT. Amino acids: CASTLTGTGELFF.

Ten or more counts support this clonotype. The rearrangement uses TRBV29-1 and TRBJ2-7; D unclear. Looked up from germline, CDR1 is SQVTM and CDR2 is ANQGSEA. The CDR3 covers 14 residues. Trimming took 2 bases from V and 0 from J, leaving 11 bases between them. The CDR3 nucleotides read TGCAGCGTTGAACGACAAGCCTTCTCCTACGAGCAGTACTTC. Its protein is CSVERQAFSYEQYF.